One sample yielded the 21 T cell receptor beta chains listed below, sequenced in a study of blood T cell repertoires in COVID-19. Clones were read by immunoSEQ multiplex PCR, and TCRdb kept only the in-frame ones, dropping some. Of hundreds of thousands of clones in the sample, about 80% were seen once. The specimen sequenced was peripheral blood. These receptors all come from a woman aged 45-60 years who had recovered from COVID-19.

This clone was counted once. The chain links TRBV19 to TRBJ2-1; TRBD1 might be the D (6 bases). Trimming stripped 9 bases from V and 0 bases from J, with 24 bases between. Germline V gene sequence: CDR1 LNHDA, CDR2 SQIVND (reference sequence). This CDR3 comprises 18 residues. The CDR3 DNA reads TGTGCCAGCATCGTCGTCCTTACACAGGACAGCTCCTACAATGAGCAGTTCTTC. It codes for CASIVVLTQDSSYNEQFF.

The rearrangement joins TRBV29-1 to TRBJ1-4; no definite D call. V was pared by 2 bases and J by 0 bases, with 4 bases between. The germline V gene encodes CDR1 SQVTM and CDR2 ANQGSEA. The CDR3 extends over 13 amino acids. The CDR3 loop is CSVESATNEKLFF. For the CDR3, the DNA is TGCAGCGTTGAATCGGCAACTAATGAAAAACTGTTTTTT.

V usage is TRBV15 and J usage is TRBJ1-1, with a possible D match to TRBD1 (6 bases). Germline CDR1 and CDR2: LNHNV and YYDKDF (reference sequence). The CDR3 is made up of 13 amino acids. Between the trimmed V and J ends, which lost 9 bases and 0 bases, there was a span of 11 bases. CDR3 DNA sequence: TGTGCCACTCAATGGGGGCTGAACACTGAAGCTTTCTTT. Translated: CATQWGLNTEAFF.

This sequence joins TRBV27 and TRBJ2-1; TRBD2 matches at 7 bases. Trimming took 8 bases from V and 8 from J; bases not matched to a gene: 18. CDR3 length: 16 amino acids. Germline V CDR1 and CDR2: MNHEY, SMNVEV (reference sequence). The CDR3 reads CASAPLSSGKFHEQFF. CDR3 DNA sequence: TGTGCCAGCGCCCCCTTAAGCAGCGGGAAATTCCATGAGCAGTTCTTC.

This chain uses TRBV5-1 with TRBJ2-1; the match to TRBD2 covers 12 bases. Germline CDR1 and CDR2: SGHRS and YFSETQ. V gave up 3 bases and J gave up 8 bases; unmatched junction bases: 9. CDR3 size: 16 residues. The CDR3 nucleotides read TGCGCCAGCAGCTCCAACAAAGGACTAGCGGGGTATGAGCAGTTCTTC. It translates to CASSSNKGLAGYEQFF.

This clone was observed once. The CDR3 DNA reads TGTGCCAGTAGCAGGAGAGCGGGAGACCACTCCTACAATGAGCAGTTCTTC. Protein product: CASSRRAGDHSYNEQFF. V and J are TRBV19 and TRBJ2-1; 8 bases match TRBD2. The CDR3 consists of 17 residues. V lost 6 bases and J lost 0; bases outside the gene matches: 10. CDR1 and CDR2 (germline): LNHDA, SQIVND (reference sequence). The full variable domain, completed using reference TRBV19 and TRBJ2-1, is DGGITQSPKYLFRKEGQNVTLSCEQNLNHDAMYWYRQDPGQGLRLIYYSQIVNDFQKGDIAEGYSVSREKKESFPLTVTSAQKNPTAFYLCASSRRAGDHSYNEQFFGPGTRLTVL.

This rearrangement joins TRBV4-3 to TRBJ1-2, with TRBD1 matching over 7 bases. Germline V gives CDR1 LGHNA, CDR2 YSLEER. CDR3 length equals 14 residues. The V segment lost 3 bases and the J segment 5 bases; nucleotides outside the gene matches: 6. CDR3 coding DNA: TGCGCCAGCAGCCACGGGACAGCTGAATATGGCTACACCTTC. Protein: CASSHGTAEYGYTF.

The chain joins TRBV7-9 to TRBJ2-7, with 12 bases that match TRBD2. The CDR3 loop spans 17 amino acids. Germline values: CDR1 SEHNR, CDR2 FQNEAQ (reference sequence). With V trimmed by 5 bases and J by 1 base, 9 bases remained unmatched. Written as DNA, the CDR3 is TGTGCCAGCAGCGAGCTCCGGACTAGCGGGGTATCCTACGAGCAGTACTTC. Protein sequence: CASSELRTSGVSYEQYF.

Regarding this clone: Other DNA variants within this sample encode the same CDR3. The chain links TRBV28 to TRBJ1-6; TRBD1 matches 8 bases. Germline CDR1 and CDR2: MDHEN and SYDVKM. The CDR3 length is 14 residues. The V segment lost 6 bases and the J segment 9 bases; nucleotides outside the gene matches: 7. The CDR3 loop reads CASSPGQGASPLHF. The CDR3 DNA is TGTGCCAGCAGCCCGGGGCAGGGGGCTTCACCCCTCCACTTT. Full variable domain (remainder filled in from reference TRBV28 and TRBJ1-6): DVKVTQSSRYLVKRTGEKVFLECVQDMDHENMFWYRQDPGLGLRLIYFSYDVKMKEKGDIPEGYSVSREKKERFSLILESASTNQTSMYLCASSPGQGASPLHFGNGTRLTVT.

The chain carries TRBV7-2 and TRBJ1-6; D possibly corresponds to TRBD1 (5 bases). Trimming pared 5 bases from V and 6 bases from J, leaving 14 bases between. This CDR3 has 15 residues. Germline lookup yields CDR1 SGHTA and CDR2 FQGNSA. In DNA form, the CDR3 reads TGTGCCAGCAGCCCGCAGACAGTCTCTAATTCACCCCTCCACTTT. This encodes CASSPQTVSNSPLHF. Looking up the rest from reference TRBV7-2 and TRBJ1-6 gives the full variable domain: GAGVSQSPSNKVTEKGKDVELRCDPISGHTALYWYRQSLGQGLEFLIYFQGNSAPDKSGLPSDRFSAERTGGSVSTLTIQRTQQEDSAVYLCASSPQTVSNSPLHFGNGTRLTVT.

This clone was observed once. V gene TRBV12-3 or TRBV12-4 combines with J gene TRBJ2-7; D perhaps matches TRBD2 (7 bases). This CDR3 is 13 amino acids long. Trimming stripped 5 bases from V and 7 bases from J, with 15 bases between. For the CDR3, the DNA is TGTGCCAGCAGTCCTAGGGGGGAGGGGGAGCAGTACTTC. It specifies CASSPRGEGEQYF.

This clone was seen a handful of times. The rearrangement uses TRBV27 and TRBJ2-1, with a weak D call TRBD1 (5 bases). This CDR3 is built from 16 residues. Trimming pared 5 bases from V and 5 bases from J, leaving 19 bases between. Germline CDR1 MNHEY, CDR2 SMNVEV (reference sequence). The CDR3 sequence is CASSPPQAPHHNEQFF. CDR3 DNA sequence: TGTGCCAGCAGTCCGCCACAGGCCCCACATCACAATGAGCAGTTCTTC.

This sequence joins TRBV4-2 and TRBJ2-7; 11 bases are shared with TRBD2. V lost 1 base and J lost 3; bases outside the gene matches: 11. CDR1 is LGHNA and CDR2 is YNFKEQ in the germline V gene. This CDR3 region has 18 residues. CDR3 DNA: TGTGCCAGCAGCCAAGTCGGTAGCGGGGGGGCCACTTACTACGAGCAGTACTTC. It encodes CASSQVGSGGATYYEQYF.

This clone has at least ten counts. The chain has TRBV13 and TRBJ2-1; 10 positions match TRBD2. The V and J ends lost 6 bases and 7 bases, in that order; junction bases with no gene match: 12. The CDR3 length is 16 residues. Germline values: CDR1 PRHDT, CDR2 FYEKMQ (reference sequence). The chain's CDR3 is CASSKRGSGRPNEQFF. CDR3 nucleotides: TGTGCCAGCAGTAAGAGGGGTAGCGGGAGGCCGAATGAGCAGTTCTTC.

A few counts support this clone. The junction departs from germline at one end; a sequencing error may be responsible. The chain recombines TRBV3-1 (or the pseudogene TRBV3-2) with TRBJ2-5; 9 positions agree with TRBD2. The CDR3 runs 17 residues. The germline CDR1 and CDR2 sequences are LGHDT and YNNKEL (reference sequence). The CDR3 DNA is TGTGCCAGCACCCAATCCGGGCGGGAGGGCCCCCAAGAGACCCAGTACTTC. Amino acids: CASTQSGREGPQETQYF.

This chain links TRBV6-2 or TRBV6-3 with TRBJ1-1; the match to TRBD1 covers 7 bases. Germline values: CDR1 MNHEY, CDR2 SVGEGT. The CDR3 runs 14 residues. Trimming at V came to 2 bases and at J to 4 bases, leaving 4 bases not matched to a gene. Here the CDR3 reads CASSYTGDVTEAFF. CDR3 sequence (DNA): TGTGCCAGCAGTTACACAGGGGATGTCACTGAAGCTTTCTTT.

This chain joins TRBV11-3 and TRBJ2-1, with 11 bases lining up with TRBD2. CDR3 length equals 15 residues. The V gene end was trimmed by 6 bases and the J gene end by 5 bases; junction bases not matched to a gene: 6. CDR1 SGHNT and CDR2 YENEEA come from the germline V gene. CDR3 in amino acids: CASSPGTSGNNEQFF. CDR3 in DNA: TGTGCCAGCAGTCCCGGGACTAGCGGAAACAATGAGCAGTTCTTC.

The J gene is TRBJ2-7, the V gene TRBV9; D is perhaps TRBD2 (6 bases). Germline-derived CDR1 and CDR2 are SGDLS and YYNGEE. Trimming shortened V by 4 bases and J by 4 bases, and 15 bases separated the two germline ends. This CDR3 region has 14 residues. Written as DNA, the CDR3 is TGTGCCAGCAGCATAGCTGGAGGGTTATACGAGCAGTACTTC. As protein: CASSIAGGLYEQYF.

The V call is TRBV9, the J call TRBJ2-7, with 9 positions matching TRBD2. The ends lost 4 bases at V and 4 bases at J; junction bases unmatched: 9. CDR3 length equals 15 residues. Germline CDR1 reads SGDLS; CDR2 reads YYNGEE. This CDR3 is CASSPGSGGRYEQYF. The DNA for the CDR3 is TGTGCCAGCAGCCCCGGTAGCGGGGGACGTTACGAGCAGTACTTC.

The rearrangement links TRBV9 to TRBJ2-7; D is perhaps TRBD2 (6 bases). The CDR3 covers 15 residues. The germline gives CDR1 SGDLS, CDR2 YYNGEE. The germline V and J ends were trimmed by 0 bases and 7 bases, with 17 bases remaining between them. The CDR3 is CASSVEGGKGREQYF. CDR3 DNA sequence: TGTGCCAGCAGCGTAGAAGGCGGGAAGGGTCGGGAGCAGTACTTC.

The sample holds one count of this clone. V is TRBV19 and J is TRBJ1-2, with D possibly TRBD1 on 5 matching bases. The germline gives CDR1 LNHDA, CDR2 SQIVND (reference sequence). Deletions cut 3 bases from V and 7 bases from J, with 24 bases between. The CDR3 is made up of 17 amino acids. The CDR3, as DNA: TGTGCCAGTAGTATTAGCTGGGGCCGACCAAGTGCGTCTGGCTACACCTTC. It is translated as CASSISWGRPSASGYTF. Using reference TRBV19 and TRBJ1-2 for the parts outside the CDR3, the full variable domain is DGGITQSPKYLFRKEGQNVTLSCEQNLNHDAMYWYRQDPGQGLRLIYYSQIVNDFQKGDIAEGYSVSREKKESFPLTVTSAQKNPTAFYLCASSISWGRPSASGYTFGSGTRLTVV.